Listed below are T cell receptor beta chains from one sample, sequenced in a study of T cell changes during pregnancy in multiple sclerosis. TCRdb's copy holds only in-frame clones and misses some; the assay was immunoSEQ multiplex PCR. The profile shows about 49,000 clones, 80% to 95% of them singletons. This specimen consisted of peripheral blood, obtained after pregnancy. Every receptor here comes from a female donor with multiple sclerosis, enrolled in a pregnancy study. The CDR3 runs from the conserved cysteine through the conserved F or W. The D gene is left open where the match is weak. Only some rows state a clone size, as once, few, many or a class for expanded clones.

D	size	V	J	DNA	CDR3
.	.	TRBV9	TRBJ1-2	TGTGCCAGCAGCTTTAGACAGGAATATGGCTACACCTTC	CASSFRQEYGYTF
.	.	TRBV21-1	TRBJ1-1	TGTGCCAGCAGCACGAAGGGGGGGGCGGTCAACACTGAAGCTTTCTTT	CASSTKGGAVNTEAFF
.	.	TRBV18	TRBJ1-3	TGTGCCAGCTCACCACTAGCAGAGGGTGGAAACACCATATATTTT	CASSPLAEGGNTIYF
TRBD1	once	TRBV6-5	TRBJ2-7	TGTGCCAGCAGTTACTCAGGGACAGGGGGCTCCTACGAGCAGTACTTC	CASSYSGTGGSYEQYF
.	.	TRBV19	TRBJ1-1	TGTGCCAGTAATGGGGCAGTATGGGGCACTGAAGCTTTCTTT	CASNGAVWGTEAFF
.	once	TRBV7-9	TRBJ1-1	TGTGCCAGCAGCACTGAGGTGAACACTGAAGCTTTCTTT	CASSTEVNTEAFF
.	.	TRBV9	TRBJ1-6	TGTGCCAGCAGCGTAGAGGTTGGGGCTTCACCCCTCCACTTT	CASSVEVGASPLHF
TRBD2	once	TRBV28	TRBJ2-3	TGTGCCACCGGGGGGGCGCAATTGGGGGCCACAGATACGCAGTATTTT	CATGGAQLGATDTQYF
.	.	TRBV7-9	TRBJ1-6	TGTGCCAGCAGCCGGGGGGACTCTGATTCACCCCTCCACTTT	CASSRGDSDSPLHF
.	.	TRBV19	TRBJ2-1	TGTGCCAGTAGTATAGAGAGAAACAGTTACAATGAGCAGTTCTTC	CASSIERNSYNEQFF